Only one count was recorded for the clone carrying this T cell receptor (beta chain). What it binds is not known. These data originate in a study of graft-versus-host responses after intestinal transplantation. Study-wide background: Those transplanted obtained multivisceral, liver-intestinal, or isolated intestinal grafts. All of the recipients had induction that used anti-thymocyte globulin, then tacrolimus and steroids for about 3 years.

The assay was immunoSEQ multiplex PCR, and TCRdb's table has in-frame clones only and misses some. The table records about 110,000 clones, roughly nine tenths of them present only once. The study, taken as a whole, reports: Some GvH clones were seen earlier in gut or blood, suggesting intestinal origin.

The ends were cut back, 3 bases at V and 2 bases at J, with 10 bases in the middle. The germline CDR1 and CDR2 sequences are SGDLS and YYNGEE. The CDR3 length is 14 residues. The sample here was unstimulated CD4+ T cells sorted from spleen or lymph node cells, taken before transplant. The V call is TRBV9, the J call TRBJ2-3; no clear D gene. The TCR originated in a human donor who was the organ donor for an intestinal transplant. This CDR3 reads CASSDAAYTDTQYF. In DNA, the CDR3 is TGTGCCAGCAGCGACGCAGCATACACAGATACGCAGTATTTT.